This TCR beta chain was recovered during a study of T-cell reconstitution after alpha-beta-depleted transplantation in children. Unique molecular identifiers were built into the TCRbeta library. TCRdb ran MiXCR on the PCR reads and lists one entry per CDR3 protein. Of 500,000 to 750,000 distinct CDR3 sequences listed, over 10% were seen once; the top ten hold around 2%. Whole-study findings and limits: Once a year had passed after transplant, T-cell counts and diversity came mostly from newly produced T cells.

CDR3 length: 13 residues. V lost 2 bases and J 5 bases, leaving 12 bases between the germline ends. The germline V gene encodes CDR1 SQVTM and CDR2 ANQGSEA. Many counts were recorded for this clonotype. The target antigen is unknown. The material was PBMCs, mostly from graft donor cells, obtained 360 days after TCRalphabeta/CD19-depleted stem cell transplant. The clonotype comes from a male patient between 10 and 17 years old who had a stem cell transplant for acute myeloid leukemia, so the T cells may come from the graft donor. V usage is TRBV29-1 and J usage is TRBJ2-5; D may be TRBD2 (5 bases). The CDR3 spells CSVEMGGGETQYF. The DNA of the CDR3 is TGCAGCGTTGAAATGGGTGGCGGGGAGACCCAGTACTTC.